This is a list of T cell receptor beta chains from one sample in a study of blood T cell repertoires in COVID-19. Clones were sequenced by immunoSEQ multiplex PCR, and TCRdb holds only the in-frame ones, with some missing. Seen here are approximately 200,000 clones, approximately 90% observed once, and the top ten hold 11%. Sequencing was carried out using PBMCs or T cells enriched from blood (not recorded which). These TCRs come from a man in his thirties or forties who had recovered from COVID-19. The CDR3 runs from the conserved cysteine through the conserved F or W. The D gene is left open where the match is weak. Rows may omit the clone size; those that give it use once, few, many or a size class.

j_call | cdr3_length | clone_size | v_call | d_call | cdr3_nt | cdr3_aa
TRBJ2-3 | 22 | - | TRBV5-1 | TRBD2 | TGCGCCAGCAGCTTAAAGACCCAGGGACTAGCGGGCGCCCGAGCTAGCACAGATACGCAGTATTTT | CASSLKTQGLAGARASTDTQYF
TRBJ2-7 | 13 | - | TRBV25-1 | - | TGTGCCAGCAGTGACAGGTTTGAAGTCGAGCAGTACTTC | CASSDRFEVEQYF
TRBJ1-1 | 11 | - | TRBV5-1 | TRBD1 | TGCGCCAGCCGGTATGGGACAGAGGCTTTCTTT | CASRYGTEAFF
TRBJ2-7 | 13 | - | TRBV5-5 | TRBD2 | TGTGCCAGCAGCGGCATCGGGGGGTACGAGCAGTACTTC | CASSGIGGYEQYF
TRBJ1-2 | 14 | once | TRBV13 | TRBD1 | TGTGCCAGCAGCTTAAGGGACAGTAACTATGGCTACACCTTC | CASSLRDSNYGYTF
TRBJ1-2 | 14 | - | TRBV6-5 | - | TGTGCCAGCAATCAGGGGTGGCGAACCTATGGCTACACCTTC | CASNQGWRTYGYTF
TRBJ1-1 | 14 | - | TRBV11-1 | - | TGTGCCAGCAGCTTAGAACTTAGGAACACTGAAGCTTTCTTT | CASSLELRNTEAFF
TRBJ2-3 | 12 | - | TRBV19 | - | TGTGCCGTAATCTCCCGAGCAGATACGCAGTATTTT | CAVISRADTQYF
TRBJ2-2 | 15 | - | TRBV4-1 | TRBD1 | TGCGCCAGCAGCCAAGTCAAGGGGGCTACCCGGGAGCTGTTTTTT | CASSQVKGATRELFF
TRBJ2-7 | 12 | - | TRBV2 | - | TGTGCCAGCAGGGACAGTACCTACGAGCAGTACTTC | CASRDSTYEQYF
TRBJ1-5 | 15 | - | TRBV19 | TRBD1 | TGTGCCAGTAGTTCAACAGGGGACAGCAATCAGCCCCAGCATTTT | CASSSTGDSNQPQHF
TRBJ2-1 | 13 | few | TRBV5-6 | TRBD1 | TGTGCCAGCAGCTTAGGACAGGGCAATGAGCAGTTCTTC | CASSLGQGNEQFF
TRBJ2-3 | 16 | - | TRBV24-1 | - | TGTGCCACCAGTGACACCACAGTGCCTCTTGGGGATACGCAGTATTTT | CATSDTTVPLGDTQYF
TRBJ2-1 | 13 | - | TRBV4-1 | - | TGCGCCAGCAGCCTCGCCCCGGACAATGAGCAGTTCTTC | CASSLAPDNEQFF
TRBJ1-1 | 17 | - | TRBV9 | - | TGTGCCAGCAGCGTAGAAGGGGACACAGGCCCTAACACTGAAGCTTTCTTT | CASSVEGDTGPNTEAFF
TRBJ2-3 | 14 | - | TRBV6-1 | TRBD1 | TGTGCCAGCAGTGAGGGACAGGCGTGGGATACGCAGTATTTT | CASSEGQAWDTQYF
TRBJ2-3 | 19 | - | TRBV7-9 | TRBD2 | TGTGCCAGCAGCTCGTTTACTAGCGGGGGCCTCCCTAGCACAGATACGCAGTATTTT | CASSSFTSGGLPSTDTQYF
TRBJ1-5 | 16 | - | TRBV6-2/TRBV6-3 | - | TGTGCCAGCAGCTGGAAGCTCAGGACAGACAATCAGCCCCAGCATTTT | CASSWKLRTDNQPQHF
TRBJ1-2 | 13 | - | TRBV5-1 | TRBD1 | TGCGCCAGCAGCATTGGGACAGGGGTCGGCTACACCTTC | CASSIGTGVGYTF
TRBJ2-5 | 13 | - | TRBV25-1 | - | TGTGCCAGCACTGGAGCGGGCGGGGAGACCCAGTACTTC | CASTGAGGETQYF
TRBJ2-2 | 19 | few | TRBV7-8 | - | TGTGCCAGCAGCTTATCGGCTGCGACTAGGGCCGCGAACACCGGGGAGCTGTTTTTT | CASSLSAATRAANTGELFF
TRBJ1-4 | 15 | once | TRBV27 | TRBD1 | TGTGCCAGCAGCACCCAGGGGGTCAGGGGCGAAAAACTGTTTTTT | CASSTQGVRGEKLFF
TRBJ2-2 | 13 | - | TRBV15 | - | TGTGCCACCAGCAGAGAAGCCACCGGGGAGCTGTTTTTT | CATSREATGELFF
TRBJ2-1 | 15 | once | TRBV9 | TRBD2 | TGTGCCAGCAGCCGGACTAGCGGGAGAAACAATGAGCAGTTCTTC | CASSRTSGRNNEQFF
TRBJ2-7 | 13 | - | TRBV5-6 | - | TGTGCCAGCAGCCCAGGGAAGGCCTACGAGCAGTACTTC | CASSPGKAYEQYF
TRBJ2-1 | 16 | once | TRBV5-4 | TRBD2 | TGTGCCAGCAGCTGGGTGGTTGATAGCGGGGGAAATGAGCAGTTCTTC | CASSWVVDSGGNEQFF
TRBJ2-7 | 16 | - | TRBV9 | TRBD2 | TGTGCCAGCAGCGTCGGACTAGCGGGAGAATCTGGCGAGCAGTACTTC | CASSVGLAGESGEQYF
TRBJ2-2 | 15 | - | TRBV18 | - | TGTGCCAGCTCACCCTTCGGACCAGGGGCCGGGGAGCTGTTTTTT | CASSPFGPGAGELFF
TRBJ2-1 | 16 | - | TRBV9 | TRBD2 | TGTGCCAGCAGCTTCCTCGATCGGGGGGGCAGGAATGAGCAGTTCTTC | CASSFLDRGGRNEQFF
TRBJ1-1 | 14 | - | TRBV4-1 | - | TGCGCCAGCAGCCTTACGGGAGCGGGAACTGAAGCTTTCTTT | CASSLTGAGTEAFF
TRBJ2-6 | 14 | - | TRBV30 | - | TGTGCCTGGAGTACGGGCTCTGGGGCCAACGTCCTGACTTTC | CAWSTGSGANVLTF
TRBJ2-3 | 17 | - | TRBV7-2 | TRBD2 | TGTGCCAGCAGTTCTCCTTTGGGCGGGAGGGAGAGAGATACGCAGTATTTT | CASSSPLGGRERDTQYF
TRBJ2-2 | 19 | once | TRBV7-3 | TRBD2 | TGTGCCAGCAGCTTAAGGCGTGTATCTGCGGGGGCGAACACCGGGGAGCTGTTTTTT | CASSLRRVSAGANTGELFF
TRBJ1-6 | 15 | - | TRBV7-8 | TRBD1 | TGTGCCAGCAGCCCTGGACAGGCGGGACGATCACCCCTCCACTTT | CASSPGQAGRSPLHF
TRBJ1-1 | 14 | - | TRBV5-6 | - | TGTGCCAGCAGCTTGGAGGGGCTGAACACTGAAGCTTTCTTT | CASSLEGLNTEAFF
TRBJ1-6 | 16 | - | TRBV5-1 | TRBD1 | TGCGCCAGCAGCTTGCCCGGGACAGGAAGAGATTCACCCCTCCACTTT | CASSLPGTGRDSPLHF
TRBJ1-2 | 13 | - | TRBV30 | - | TGTGCCTGGAGTGTTGGGCAGTTCTATGGCTACACCTTC | CAWSVGQFYGYTF
TRBJ2-1 | 14 | - | TRBV4-1 | - | TGCGCCAGCAGCCAAAAAGCTTCCAACAATGAGCAGTTCTTC | CASSQKASNNEQFF
TRBJ2-1 | 16 | - | TRBV3-1/TRBV3-2 | TRBD2 | TGTGCCAGCAGCCCTCGATTAGCGGGAGAGGGCAATGAGCAGTTCTTC | CASSPRLAGEGNEQFF
TRBJ2-3 | 14 | - | TRBV27 | TRBD2 | TGTGCCAGCAGGCAAACTAGCGCCACAGATACGCAGTATTTT | CASRQTSATDTQYF
TRBJ1-5 | 13 | - | TRBV6-2/TRBV6-3 | - | TGTGCCAGCAGCGACAGATACAATCAGCCCCAGCATTTT | CASSDRYNQPQHF
TRBJ1-4 | 16 | - | TRBV2 | - | TGTGCCAGCAGTGTAGTGAGGGCCTCGCGATATGAAAAACTGTTTTTT | CASSVVRASRYEKLFF
TRBJ1-1 | 13 | once | TRBV6-5 | - | TGTGCCAGCAGTAGATCCAGGGAGGGTGAAGCTTTCTTT | CASSRSREGEAFF
TRBJ1-4 | 16 | - | TRBV5-1 | - | TGCGCCAGCAGCTTGGCGGGGGTCGCAACTAATGAAAAACTGTTTTTT | CASSLAGVATNEKLFF
TRBJ1-1 | 14 | - | TRBV28 | - | TGTGCCAGCAGTTTGGGAGGGTATCGGACTGAAGCTTTCTTT | CASSLGGYRTEAFF
TRBJ1-6 | 12 | - | TRBV6-5 | - | TGTGCCAGCAGTTTTGAGAATTCACCCCTCCACTTT | CASSFENSPLHF